This T cell receptor (beta chain) was sequenced in a study of identifying expanded T cells in peripheral blood. The CDR3 length is 14 residues. Germline CDR1 is MGHRA and CDR2 is YSYEKL. Between the trimmed V and J ends, which lost 1 base and 7 bases, there was a span of 13 bases. Some clones are missing from TCRdb's copy, which holds only in-frame ones; the method was immunoSEQ multiplex PCR. The sample lists 50,000 to 70,000 clones, around 87% seen once, with 4.7% in the top ten. About this clone: No antigen is known for it.

General observations from the study: Variance in clone template counts between roughly two-week samples significantly increased with total template count across all healthy donors. Technical replicates showed around 1.2 changed clones; approximately 2 weeks 15 to 20; four weeks 19.

During the collection period, no donor immune events like infections were recorded. Sequences were obtained from blood. The chain uses TRBV4-1 and TRBJ1-1, with unresolved D. The TCR sequence derives from a person aged 18 to 75 in good health. The CDR3 here is CASSQVGVRIEAFF. The CDR3 DNA reads TGCGCCAGCAGCCAAGTCGGAGTAAGAATTGAAGCTTTCTTT.